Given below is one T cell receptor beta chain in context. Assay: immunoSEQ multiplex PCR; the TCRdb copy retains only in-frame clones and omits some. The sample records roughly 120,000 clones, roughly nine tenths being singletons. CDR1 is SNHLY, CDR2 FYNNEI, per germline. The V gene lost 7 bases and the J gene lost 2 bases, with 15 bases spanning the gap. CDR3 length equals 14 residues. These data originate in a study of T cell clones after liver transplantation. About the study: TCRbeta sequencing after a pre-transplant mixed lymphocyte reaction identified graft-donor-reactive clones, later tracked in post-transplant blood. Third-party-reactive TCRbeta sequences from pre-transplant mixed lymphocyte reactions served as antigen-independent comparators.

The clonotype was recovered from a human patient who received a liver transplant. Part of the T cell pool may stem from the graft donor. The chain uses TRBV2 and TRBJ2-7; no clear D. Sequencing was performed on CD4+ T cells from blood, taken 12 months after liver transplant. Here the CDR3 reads CASTYRAQTYEQYF. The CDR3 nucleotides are TGTGCCAGCACTTATAGAGCCCAGACCTACGAGCAGTACTTC.